The clone carrying this T cell receptor beta chain was counted a single time. The target antigen is unknown. This may be a read error: a much more frequent sequence differs by one nucleotide. This CDR3 fails to terminate in the conserved phenylalanine or tryptophan, so it likely reflects a read error. According to the study, TCR beta libraries were built with iRepertoire HTBI primers and CDR3-region Arm-PCR. Each CDR3 protein gets one entry after TCRdb re-called the multiplex PCR reads with MiXCR. Here the sample spans around 300,000 distinct CDR3 sequences, around 20% being singletons. The sample originates from a study of regulatory T cells in long-lasting Graves disease. Study-level points and caveats: Thyroid tissue was not studied; only peripheral blood was. Patients with persistent disease showed a bias toward TRBV28, TRBJ1-2 and TRBJ2-5. Relative to new patients (roughly 1,000), persistent patients exhibited greater sharing of public clonotypes (around 2,700).

The CDR3 is 12 residues long. V lost 7 bases, J lost 3 bases, and 10 bases lay in between. Germline-derived CDR1 and CDR2 are MNHEY and SMNVEV (reference sequence). Time point given: persistent/refractory GD, antithyroid drugs over 5 years with positive TRAb. Generation of the TCR library employed RNA extracted from PBMCs. Graves' disease diagnoses used American Thyroid Association guidelines. The sequence was obtained from a female donor with Graves disease. The gene calls are TRBV27 and TRBJ2-7; the D is unclear. The sequenced sample was peripheral blood mononuclear cells (PBMCs), obtained when the disease was refractory, from a patient treated with antithyroid drugs. CDR3 sequence reads: CASKGSYYEQYL. For the CDR3, the DNA is TGTGCCAGCAAGGGCAGTTACTACGAGCAGTACCTC.